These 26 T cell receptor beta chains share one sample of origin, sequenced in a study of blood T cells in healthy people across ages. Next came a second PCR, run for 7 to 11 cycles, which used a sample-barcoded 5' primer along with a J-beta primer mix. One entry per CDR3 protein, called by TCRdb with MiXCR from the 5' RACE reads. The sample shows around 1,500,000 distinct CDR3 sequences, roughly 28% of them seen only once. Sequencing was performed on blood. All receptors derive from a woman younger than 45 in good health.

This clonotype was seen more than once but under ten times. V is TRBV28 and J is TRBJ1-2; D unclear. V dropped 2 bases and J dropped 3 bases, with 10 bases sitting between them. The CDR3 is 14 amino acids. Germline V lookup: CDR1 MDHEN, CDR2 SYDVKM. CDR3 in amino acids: CASSLVSVDYGYTF. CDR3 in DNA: TGTGCCAGCAGTTTAGTTTCGGTGGACTATGGCTACACCTTC.

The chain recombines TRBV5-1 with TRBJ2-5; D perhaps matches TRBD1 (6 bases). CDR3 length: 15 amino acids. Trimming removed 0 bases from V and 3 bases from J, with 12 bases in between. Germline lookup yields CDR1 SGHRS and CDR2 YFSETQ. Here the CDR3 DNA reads TGCGCCAGCAGCTTGGGGGCAGGGGATGAAGAGACCCAGTACTTC. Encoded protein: CASSLGAGDEETQYF.

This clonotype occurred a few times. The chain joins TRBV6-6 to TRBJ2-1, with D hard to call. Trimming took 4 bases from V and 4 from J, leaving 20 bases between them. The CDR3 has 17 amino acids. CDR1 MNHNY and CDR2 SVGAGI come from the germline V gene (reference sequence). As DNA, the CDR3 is TGTGCCAGCAGTTTAGCTGGCGACAACCCTAAATACAATGAGCAGTTCTTC. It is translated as CASSLAGDNPKYNEQFF.

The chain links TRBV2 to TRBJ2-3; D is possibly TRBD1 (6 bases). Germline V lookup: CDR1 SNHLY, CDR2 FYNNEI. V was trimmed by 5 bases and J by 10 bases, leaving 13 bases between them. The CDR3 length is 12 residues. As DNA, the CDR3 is TGTGCCAGCAGTCCTAGGGGGACGGCGCAGTATTTT. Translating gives CASSPRGTAQYF.

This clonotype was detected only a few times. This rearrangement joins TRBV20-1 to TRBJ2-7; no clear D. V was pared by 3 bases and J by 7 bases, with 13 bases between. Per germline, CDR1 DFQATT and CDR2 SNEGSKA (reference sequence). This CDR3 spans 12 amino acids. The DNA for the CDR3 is TGCAGTGCTAGCTCCGATGGGCGTGAGCAGTACTTC. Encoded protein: CSASSDGREQYF.

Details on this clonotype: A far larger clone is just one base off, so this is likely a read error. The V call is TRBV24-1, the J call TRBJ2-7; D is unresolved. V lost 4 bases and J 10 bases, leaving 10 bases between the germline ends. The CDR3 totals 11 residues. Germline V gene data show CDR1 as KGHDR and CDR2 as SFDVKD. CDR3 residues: CATSDQEAQYF. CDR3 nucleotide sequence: TGTGCCACCAGTGACCAAGAGGCCCAGTACTTC.

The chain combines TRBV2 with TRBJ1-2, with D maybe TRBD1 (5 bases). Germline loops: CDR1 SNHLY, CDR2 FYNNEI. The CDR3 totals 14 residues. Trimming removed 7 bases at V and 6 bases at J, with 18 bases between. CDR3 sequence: CASTPREAADGYTF. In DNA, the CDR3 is TGTGCCAGCACTCCCAGGGAGGCTGCTGATGGCTACACCTTC.

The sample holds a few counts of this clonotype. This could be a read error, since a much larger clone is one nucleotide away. The CDR3 reads CASSLALASGQETQYF. CDR3 bases: TGTGCCAGCAGCTTAGCGTTGGCTAGCGGACAAGAGACCCAGTACTTC. V and J are TRBV7-2 and TRBJ2-5; 7 bases are shared with TRBD2. Germline-derived CDR1 and CDR2 are SGHTA and FQGNSA. The CDR3 loop spans 16 amino acids. The V segment lost 0 bases and the J segment 2 bases; nucleotides outside the gene matches: 6. Using reference TRBV7-2 and TRBJ2-5 for the parts outside the CDR3, the full variable domain is GAGVSQSPSNKVTEKGKDVELRCDPISGHTALYWYRQSLGQGLEFLIYFQGNSAPDKSGLPSDRFSAERTGGSVSTLTIQRTQQEDSAVYLCASSLALASGQETQYFGPGTRLLVL.

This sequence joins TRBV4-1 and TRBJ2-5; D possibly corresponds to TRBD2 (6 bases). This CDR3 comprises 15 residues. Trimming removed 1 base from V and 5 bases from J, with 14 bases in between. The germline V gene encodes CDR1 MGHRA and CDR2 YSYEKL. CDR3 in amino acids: CASSQGWGGEETQYF. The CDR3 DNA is TGCGCCAGCAGCCAAGGATGGGGAGGCGAGGAGACCCAGTACTTC.

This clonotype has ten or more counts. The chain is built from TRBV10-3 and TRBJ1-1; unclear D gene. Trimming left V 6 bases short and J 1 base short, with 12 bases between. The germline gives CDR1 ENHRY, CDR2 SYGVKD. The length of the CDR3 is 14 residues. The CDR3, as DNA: TGTGCCATCAGCGATTTTTCAGGGAACACTGAAGCTTTCTTT. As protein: CAISDFSGNTEAFF.

The CDR3 loop reads CASREAPGAREQFF. The CDR3 region has the DNA TGCGCCAGCAGGGAAGCTCCGGGGGCTAGAGAGCAGTTCTTC. The chain combines TRBV10-1 with TRBJ2-1, with D possibly called TRBD1 or TRBD2 (6 bases each). The germline V gene has CDR1 WNHNN and CDR2 SYGVQD (reference sequence). Trimming removed 6 bases from V and 10 bases from J, with 19 bases in between. This CDR3 is built from 14 residues.

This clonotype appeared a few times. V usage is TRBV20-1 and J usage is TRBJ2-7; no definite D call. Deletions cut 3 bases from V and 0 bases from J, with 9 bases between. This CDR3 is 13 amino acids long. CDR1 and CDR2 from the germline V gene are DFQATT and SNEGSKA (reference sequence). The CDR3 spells CSARGLNSYEQYF. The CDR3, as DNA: TGCAGTGCTAGGGGTCTTAACTCCTACGAGCAGTACTTC.

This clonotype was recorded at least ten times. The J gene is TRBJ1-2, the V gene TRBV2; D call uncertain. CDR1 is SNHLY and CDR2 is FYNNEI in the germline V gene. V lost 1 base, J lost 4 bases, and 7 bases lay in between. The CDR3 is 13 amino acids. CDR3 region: CASSEEGGYGYTF. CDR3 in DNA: TGTGCCAGCAGTGAAGAGGGAGGCTATGGCTACACCTTC.

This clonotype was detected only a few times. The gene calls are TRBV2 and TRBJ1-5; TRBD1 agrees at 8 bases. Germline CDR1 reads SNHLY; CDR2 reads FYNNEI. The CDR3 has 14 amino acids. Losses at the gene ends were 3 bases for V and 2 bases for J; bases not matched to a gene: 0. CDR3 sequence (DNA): TGTGCCAGCAGTGACAGGGGGCGCAATCAGCCCCAGCATTTT. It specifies CASSDRGRNQPQHF.

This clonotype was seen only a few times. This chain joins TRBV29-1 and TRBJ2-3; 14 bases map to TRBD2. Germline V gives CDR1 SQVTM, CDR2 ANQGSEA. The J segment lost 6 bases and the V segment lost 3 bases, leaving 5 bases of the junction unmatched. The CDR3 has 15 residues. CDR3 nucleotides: TGCAGCGTTGAGACTAGCGGGGGGGCTTACGATACGCAGTATTTT. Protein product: CSVETSGGAYDTQYF.

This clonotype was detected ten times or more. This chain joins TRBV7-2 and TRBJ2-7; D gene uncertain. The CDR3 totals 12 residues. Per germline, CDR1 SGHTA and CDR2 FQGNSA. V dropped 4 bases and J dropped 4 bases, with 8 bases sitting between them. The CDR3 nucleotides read TGTGCCAGCAGCTCCACCCATTACGAGCAGTACTTC. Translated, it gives CASSSTHYEQYF.

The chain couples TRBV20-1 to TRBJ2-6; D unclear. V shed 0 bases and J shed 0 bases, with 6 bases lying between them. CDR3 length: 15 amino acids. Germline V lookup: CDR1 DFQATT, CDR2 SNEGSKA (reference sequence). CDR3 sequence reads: CSARDSSSGANVLTF. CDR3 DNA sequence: TGCAGTGCTAGAGATAGTAGCTCTGGGGCCAACGTCCTGACTTTC.

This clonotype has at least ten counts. CDR3 sequence (DNA): TGCAGCGTTGAATCGGGAGGTGGCTACACCTTC. Protein sequence: CSVESGGGYTF. This chain joins TRBV29-1 and TRBJ1-2; D is uncertain. Trimming took 2 bases from V and 7 from J, leaving 8 bases between them. The length of the CDR3 is 11 residues. Germline V gene sequence: CDR1 SQVTM, CDR2 ANQGSEA.

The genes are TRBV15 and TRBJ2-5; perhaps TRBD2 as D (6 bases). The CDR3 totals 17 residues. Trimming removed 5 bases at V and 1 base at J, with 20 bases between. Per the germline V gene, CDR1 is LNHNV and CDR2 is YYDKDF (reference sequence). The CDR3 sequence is CATSGGILAWGQETQYF. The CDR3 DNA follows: TGTGCCACCAGCGGAGGTATCCTAGCGTGGGGCCAAGAGACCCAGTACTTC.

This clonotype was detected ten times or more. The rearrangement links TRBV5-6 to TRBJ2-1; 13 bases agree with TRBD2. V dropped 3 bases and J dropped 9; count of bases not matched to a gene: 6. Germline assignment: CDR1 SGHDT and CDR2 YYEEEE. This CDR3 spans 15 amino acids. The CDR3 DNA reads TGTGCCAGCAGCTCCCTCGGACTAGCGGGAGTTGAGCAGTTCTTC. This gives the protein CASSSLGLAGVEQFF.

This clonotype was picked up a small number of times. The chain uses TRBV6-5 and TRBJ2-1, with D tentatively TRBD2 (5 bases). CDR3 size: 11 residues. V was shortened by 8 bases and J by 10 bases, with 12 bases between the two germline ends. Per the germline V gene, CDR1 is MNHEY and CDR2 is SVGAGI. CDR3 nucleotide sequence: TGTGCCAGCTCTCGAGGGATGGAGCAGTTCTTC. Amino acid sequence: CASSRGMEQFF.

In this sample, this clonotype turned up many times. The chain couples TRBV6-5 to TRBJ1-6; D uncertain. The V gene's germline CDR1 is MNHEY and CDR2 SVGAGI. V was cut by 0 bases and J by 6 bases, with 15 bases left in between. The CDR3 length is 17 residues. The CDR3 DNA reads TGTGCCAGCAGTTACTCCACGGGAATAGGGAGTAATTCACCCCTCCACTTT. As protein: CASSYSTGIGSNSPLHF.

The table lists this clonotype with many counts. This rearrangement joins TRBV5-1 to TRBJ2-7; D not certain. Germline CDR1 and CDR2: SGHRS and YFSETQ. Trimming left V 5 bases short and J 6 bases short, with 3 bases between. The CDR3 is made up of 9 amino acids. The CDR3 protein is CASRAEQYF. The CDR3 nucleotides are TGCGCCAGCAGGGCCGAGCAGTACTTC.

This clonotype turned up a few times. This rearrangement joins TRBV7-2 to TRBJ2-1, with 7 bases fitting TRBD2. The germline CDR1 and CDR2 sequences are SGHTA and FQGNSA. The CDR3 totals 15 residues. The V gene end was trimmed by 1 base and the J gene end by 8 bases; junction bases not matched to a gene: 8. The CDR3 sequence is CASSLETSKTYEQFF. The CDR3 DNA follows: TGTGCCAGCAGCTTAGAGACTAGCAAGACCTATGAGCAGTTCTTC.

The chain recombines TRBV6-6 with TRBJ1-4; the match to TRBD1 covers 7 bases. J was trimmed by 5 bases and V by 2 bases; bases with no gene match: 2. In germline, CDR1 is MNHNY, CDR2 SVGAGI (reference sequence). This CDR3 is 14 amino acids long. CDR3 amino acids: CASSYLQGNEKLFF. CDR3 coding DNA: TGTGCCAGCAGTTACCTACAGGGGAATGAAAAACTGTTTTTT.

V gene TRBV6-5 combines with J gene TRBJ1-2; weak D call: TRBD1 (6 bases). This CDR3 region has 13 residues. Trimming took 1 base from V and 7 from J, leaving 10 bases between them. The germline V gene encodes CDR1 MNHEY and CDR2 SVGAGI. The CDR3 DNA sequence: TGTGCCAGCAGTTACTTCGCGACAGGTGGCTACACCTTC. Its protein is CASSYFATGGYTF.